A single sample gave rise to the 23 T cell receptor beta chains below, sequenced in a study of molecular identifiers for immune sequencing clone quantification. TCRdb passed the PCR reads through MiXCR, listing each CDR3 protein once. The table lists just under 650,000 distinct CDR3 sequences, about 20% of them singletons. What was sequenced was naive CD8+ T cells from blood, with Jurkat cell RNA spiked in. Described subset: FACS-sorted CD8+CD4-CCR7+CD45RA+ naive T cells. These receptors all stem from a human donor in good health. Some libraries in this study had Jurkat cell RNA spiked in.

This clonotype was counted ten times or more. The chain's CDR3 is CASRGPLQETQYF. As DNA, the CDR3 is TGTGCCAGCCGGGGGCCGCTCCAAGAGACCCAGTACTTC. The V and J genes are TRBV12-3 or TRBV12-4 and TRBJ2-5; D tentatively reads TRBD1 or TRBD2 (6 bases each). This CDR3 has 13 amino acids. Trimming stripped 8 bases from V and 1 base from J, with 11 bases between.

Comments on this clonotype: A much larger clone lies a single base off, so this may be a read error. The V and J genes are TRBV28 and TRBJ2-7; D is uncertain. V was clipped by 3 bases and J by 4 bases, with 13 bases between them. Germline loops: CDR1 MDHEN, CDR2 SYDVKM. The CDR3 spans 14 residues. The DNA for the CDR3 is TGTGCCAGCAGTTTCCGTAGCATGTGGTACGAGCAGTACTTC. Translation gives CASSFRSMWYEQYF.

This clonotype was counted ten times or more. CDR3 in DNA: TGCGCCAGCAGCCAACTTGGGTCAGGGGGCCGCTTGGGCACTGAAGCTTTCTTT. This codes for CASSQLGSGGRLGTEAFF. V gene TRBV4-1 combines with J gene TRBJ1-1; 8 bases map to TRBD1. The germline V gene has CDR1 MGHRA and CDR2 YSYEKL. V lost 2 bases, J lost 4 bases, and 15 bases stayed unmatched. There are 18 residues in the CDR3.

Here the CDR3 DNA reads TGTGCCAGCAGTAGAGCGGGAGGGCCCCATGAGCAGTTCTTC. Translating it yields CASSRAGGPHEQFF. The rearrangement links TRBV12-3 or TRBV12-4 to TRBJ2-3, with 10 bases identical to TRBD2. The DNA matches TRBJ2-1 better at its end, which makes the J call doubtful. The CDR3 contains 14 residues.

CDR3 sequence reads: CASSTSQGFEQFF. Written as DNA, the CDR3 is TGTGCCAGCAGTACATCTCAGGGGTTTGAGCAGTTCTTC. The V gene is TRBV6-5, the J gene TRBJ2-1; the D gene is possibly TRBD1 (6 bases). The germline CDR1 and CDR2 sequences are MNHEY and SVGAGI. The CDR3 extends over 13 amino acids. Trimming shortened V by 5 bases and J by 9 bases, and 14 bases separated the two germline ends.

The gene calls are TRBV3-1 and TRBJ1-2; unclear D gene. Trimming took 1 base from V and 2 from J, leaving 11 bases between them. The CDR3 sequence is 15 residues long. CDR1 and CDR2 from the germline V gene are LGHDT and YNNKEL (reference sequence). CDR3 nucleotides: TGTGCCAGCAGCCAAGTCTCGGAGTTAAACTATGGCTACACCTTC. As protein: CASSQVSELNYGYTF.

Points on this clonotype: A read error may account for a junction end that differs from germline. The CDR3 nucleotides read TGTGCCTGCCCGGGACTAGCGGGAGAATCCTCCTACAATGAGCAGCTCTTC. As protein: CACPGLAGESSYNEQLF. The V gene is TRBV30, the J gene TRBJ2-1; 14 bases align to TRBD2. CDR3 size: 17 residues. Germline-derived CDR1 and CDR2 are GTSNPN and SVGIG (reference sequence).

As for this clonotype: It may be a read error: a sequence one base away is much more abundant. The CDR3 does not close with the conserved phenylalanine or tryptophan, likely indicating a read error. The CDR3 sequence is CASTSYGSPLHS. The DNA of the CDR3 is TGTGCCAGCACCTCCTATGGATCACCCCTCCACTCT. J is TRBJ1-6 and V is TRBV6-2 or TRBV6-3; D is ambiguous. V gave up 7 bases and J gave up 10 bases, with 11 bases separating them. Germline V gene data show CDR1 as MNHEY and CDR2 as SVGEGT. This CDR3 is 12 amino acids long.

The CDR3 DNA follows: TGTGCCAGCAGTTACGTGGGAGGCGGCTACGAGCAGTACTTC. It is translated as CASSYVGGGYEQYF. V usage is TRBV6-5 and J usage is TRBJ2-7, with D possibly being TRBD2 (6 bases). The CDR3 is made up of 14 amino acids. Trimming stripped 2 bases from V and 3 bases from J, with 11 bases between. Germline V gene data show CDR1 as MNHEY and CDR2 as SVGAGI.

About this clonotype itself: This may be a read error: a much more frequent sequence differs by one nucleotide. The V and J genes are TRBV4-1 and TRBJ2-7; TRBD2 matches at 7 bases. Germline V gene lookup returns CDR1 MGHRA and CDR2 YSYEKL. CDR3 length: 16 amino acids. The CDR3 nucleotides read TGCACCAGCAGCCAAGCGGGGTCCCCGAGGCCCGACGAGCAGTACTTC. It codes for CTSSQAGSPRPDEQYF.

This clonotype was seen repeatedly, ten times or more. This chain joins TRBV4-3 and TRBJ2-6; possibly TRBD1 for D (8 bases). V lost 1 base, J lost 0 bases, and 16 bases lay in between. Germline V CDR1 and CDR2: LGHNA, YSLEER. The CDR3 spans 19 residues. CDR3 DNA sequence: TGCGCCAGCAGCCAAGTATTTACAGGGGGGGACTCTGGGGCCAACGTCCTGACTTTC. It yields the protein CASSQVFTGGDSGANVLTF.

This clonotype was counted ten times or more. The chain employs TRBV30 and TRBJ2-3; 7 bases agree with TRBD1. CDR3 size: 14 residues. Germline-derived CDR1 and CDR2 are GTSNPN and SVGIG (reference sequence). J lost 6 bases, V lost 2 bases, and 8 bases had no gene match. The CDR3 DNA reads TGTGCCTGGAGTTTATCACAGGGGATGGATACGCAGTATTTT. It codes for CAWSLSQGMDTQYF.

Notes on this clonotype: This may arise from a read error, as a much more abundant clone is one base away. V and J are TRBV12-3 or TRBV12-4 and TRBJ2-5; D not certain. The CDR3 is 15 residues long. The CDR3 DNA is TGTGCCAGCAGTCCCCCGGACGGAACACAAGAGGCCCAGTACTTC. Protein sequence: CASSPPDGTQEAQYF.

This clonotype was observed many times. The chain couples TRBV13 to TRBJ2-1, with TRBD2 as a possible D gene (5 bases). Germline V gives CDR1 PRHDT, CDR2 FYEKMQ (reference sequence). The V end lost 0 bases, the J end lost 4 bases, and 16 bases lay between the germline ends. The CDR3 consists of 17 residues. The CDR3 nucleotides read TGTGCCAGCAGCTTAGGCCTGGAACTAGGCTCGTACAATGAGCAGTTCTTC. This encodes CASSLGLELGSYNEQFF.

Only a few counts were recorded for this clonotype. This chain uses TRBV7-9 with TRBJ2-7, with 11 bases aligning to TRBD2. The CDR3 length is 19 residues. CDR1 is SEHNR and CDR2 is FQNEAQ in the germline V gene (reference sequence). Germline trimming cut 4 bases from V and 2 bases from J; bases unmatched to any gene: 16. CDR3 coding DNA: TGTGCCAGCAGCTACTCACCGGGACTAGCGGCGGGTATCACCTACGAGCAGTACTTC. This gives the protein CASSYSPGLAAGITYEQYF.

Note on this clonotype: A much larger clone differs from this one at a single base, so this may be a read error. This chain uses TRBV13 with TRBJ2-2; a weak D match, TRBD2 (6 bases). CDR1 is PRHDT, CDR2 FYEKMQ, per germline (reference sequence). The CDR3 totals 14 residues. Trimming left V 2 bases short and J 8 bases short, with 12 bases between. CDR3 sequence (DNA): TGTGCCAGCAGCTTACGCGGGGCGCTTGGGGAGCTGTTTTTT. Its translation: CASSLRGALGELFF.

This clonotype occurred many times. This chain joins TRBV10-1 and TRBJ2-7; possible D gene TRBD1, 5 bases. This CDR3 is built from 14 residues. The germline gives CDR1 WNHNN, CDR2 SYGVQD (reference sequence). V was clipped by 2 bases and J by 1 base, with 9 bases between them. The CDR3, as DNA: TGCGCCAGCAGTGAGCACAGGACATCCTACGAGCAGTACTTC. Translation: CASSEHRTSYEQYF.

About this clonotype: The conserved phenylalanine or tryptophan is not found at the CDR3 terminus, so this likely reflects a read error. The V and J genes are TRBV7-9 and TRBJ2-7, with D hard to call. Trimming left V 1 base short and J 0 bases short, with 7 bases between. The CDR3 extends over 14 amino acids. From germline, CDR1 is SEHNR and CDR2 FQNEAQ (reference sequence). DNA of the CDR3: TGTGCCAGCAGCTTAGATAGTAGCTCCTACGAGCAGTACCTC. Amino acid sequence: CASSLDSSSYEQYL.

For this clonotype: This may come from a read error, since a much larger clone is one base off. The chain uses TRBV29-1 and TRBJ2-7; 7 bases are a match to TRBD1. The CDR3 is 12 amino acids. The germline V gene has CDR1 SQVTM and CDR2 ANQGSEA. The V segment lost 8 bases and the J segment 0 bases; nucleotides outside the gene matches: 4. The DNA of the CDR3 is TGCAGCCCCAGGGACAGCTCCTACGAGCAGTACTTC. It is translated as CSPRDSSYEQYF.

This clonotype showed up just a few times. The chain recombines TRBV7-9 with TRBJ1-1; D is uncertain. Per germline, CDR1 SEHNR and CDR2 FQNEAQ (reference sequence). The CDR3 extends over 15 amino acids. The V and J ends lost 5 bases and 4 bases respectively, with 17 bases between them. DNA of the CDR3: TGTGCCAGCAGCCAGGCGGTAGGGTGGGTCACTGAAGCTTTCTTT. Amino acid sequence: CASSQAVGWVTEAFF.

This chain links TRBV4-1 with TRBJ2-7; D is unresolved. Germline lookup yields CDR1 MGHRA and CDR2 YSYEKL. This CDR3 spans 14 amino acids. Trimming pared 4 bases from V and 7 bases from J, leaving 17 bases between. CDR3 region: CASSPKRFMGEQYF. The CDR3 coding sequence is TGCGCCAGCAGCCCAAAACGATTTATGGGGGAGCAGTACTTC.

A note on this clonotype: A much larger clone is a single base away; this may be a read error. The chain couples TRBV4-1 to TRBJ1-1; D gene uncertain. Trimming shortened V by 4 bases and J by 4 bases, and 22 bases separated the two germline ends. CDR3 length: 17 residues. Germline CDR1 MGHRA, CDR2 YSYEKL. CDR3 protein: CASSLKSGVSMITEAFF. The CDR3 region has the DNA TGCGCCAGCAGCCTCAAGTCGGGTGTTAGCATGATCACTGAAGCTTTCTTT.

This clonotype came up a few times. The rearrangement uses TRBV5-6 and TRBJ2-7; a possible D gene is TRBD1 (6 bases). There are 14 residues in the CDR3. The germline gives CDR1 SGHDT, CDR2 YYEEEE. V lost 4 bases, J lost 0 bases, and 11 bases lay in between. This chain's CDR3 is CASSNRDTSYEQYF. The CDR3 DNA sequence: TGTGCCAGCAGCAACCGGGACACCTCCTACGAGCAGTACTTC.